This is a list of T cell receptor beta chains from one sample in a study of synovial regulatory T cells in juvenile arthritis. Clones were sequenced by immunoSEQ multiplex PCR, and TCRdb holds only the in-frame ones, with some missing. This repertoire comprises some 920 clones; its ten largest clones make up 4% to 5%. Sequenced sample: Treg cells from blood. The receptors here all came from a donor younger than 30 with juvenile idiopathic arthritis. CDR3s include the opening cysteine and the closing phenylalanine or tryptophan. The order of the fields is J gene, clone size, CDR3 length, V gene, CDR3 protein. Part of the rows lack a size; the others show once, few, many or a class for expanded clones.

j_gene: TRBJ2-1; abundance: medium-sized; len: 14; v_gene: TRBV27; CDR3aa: CASNPGGAYNEQFF
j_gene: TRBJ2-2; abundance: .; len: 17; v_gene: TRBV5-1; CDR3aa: CASSDWVRSTNPGELFF
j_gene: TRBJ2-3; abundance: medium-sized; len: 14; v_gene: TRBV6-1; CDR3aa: CASKGGLSTDTQYF
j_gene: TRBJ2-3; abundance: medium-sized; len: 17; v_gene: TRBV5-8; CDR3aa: CASSSRGLAENTDTQYF
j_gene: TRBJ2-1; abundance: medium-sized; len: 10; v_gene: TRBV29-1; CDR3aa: CSVDFDEQFF
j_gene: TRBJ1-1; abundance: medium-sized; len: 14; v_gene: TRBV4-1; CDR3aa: CASSQDGLNTEAFF
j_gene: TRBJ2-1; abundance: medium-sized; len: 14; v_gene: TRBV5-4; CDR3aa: CASSSGGGMNEQFF
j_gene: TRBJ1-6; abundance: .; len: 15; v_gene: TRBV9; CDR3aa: CASSLGTGDNSPLHF
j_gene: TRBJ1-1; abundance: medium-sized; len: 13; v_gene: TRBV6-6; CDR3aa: CANSYRENTEAFF
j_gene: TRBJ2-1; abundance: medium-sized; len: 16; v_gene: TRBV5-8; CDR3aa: CASSLWGGLTYNEQFF
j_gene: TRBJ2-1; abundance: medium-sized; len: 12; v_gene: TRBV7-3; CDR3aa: CASSLSHNEQFF
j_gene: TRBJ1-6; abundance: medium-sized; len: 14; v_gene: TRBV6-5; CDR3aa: CASSYGRYNSPLHF
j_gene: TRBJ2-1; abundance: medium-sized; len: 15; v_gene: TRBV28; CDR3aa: CASSPGQGTHNEQFF
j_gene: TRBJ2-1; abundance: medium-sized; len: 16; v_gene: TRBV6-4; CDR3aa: CASSDSTLAPGGEQFF
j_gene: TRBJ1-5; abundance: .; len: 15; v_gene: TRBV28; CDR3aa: CASSLGRGLNQPQHF
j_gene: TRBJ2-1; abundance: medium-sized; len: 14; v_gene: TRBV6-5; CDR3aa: CASSTSGSYNEQFF
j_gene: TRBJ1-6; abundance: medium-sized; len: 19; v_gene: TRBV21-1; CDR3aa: CASAKRRQGARCLDSPLHF
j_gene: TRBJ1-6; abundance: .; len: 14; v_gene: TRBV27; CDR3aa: CASSFWSDNSPLPF